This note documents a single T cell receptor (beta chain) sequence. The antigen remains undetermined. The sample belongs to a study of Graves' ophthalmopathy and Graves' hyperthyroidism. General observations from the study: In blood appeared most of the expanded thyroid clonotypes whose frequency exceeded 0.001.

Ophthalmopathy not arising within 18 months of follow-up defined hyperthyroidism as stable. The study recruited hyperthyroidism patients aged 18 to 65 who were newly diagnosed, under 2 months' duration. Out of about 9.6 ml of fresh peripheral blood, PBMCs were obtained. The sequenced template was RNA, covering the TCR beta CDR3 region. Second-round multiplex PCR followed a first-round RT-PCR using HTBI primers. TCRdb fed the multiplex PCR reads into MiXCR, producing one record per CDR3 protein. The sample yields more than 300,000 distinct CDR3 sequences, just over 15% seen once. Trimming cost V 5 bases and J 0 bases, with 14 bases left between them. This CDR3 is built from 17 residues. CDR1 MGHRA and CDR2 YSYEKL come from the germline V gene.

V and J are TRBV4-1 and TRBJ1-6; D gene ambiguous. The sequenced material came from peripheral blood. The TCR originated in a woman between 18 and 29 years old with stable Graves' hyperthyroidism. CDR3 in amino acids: CASSETLESSYNSPLHF. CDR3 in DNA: TGCGCCAGCAGCGAAACTCTTGAAAGCTCCTATAATTCACCCCTCCACTTT.